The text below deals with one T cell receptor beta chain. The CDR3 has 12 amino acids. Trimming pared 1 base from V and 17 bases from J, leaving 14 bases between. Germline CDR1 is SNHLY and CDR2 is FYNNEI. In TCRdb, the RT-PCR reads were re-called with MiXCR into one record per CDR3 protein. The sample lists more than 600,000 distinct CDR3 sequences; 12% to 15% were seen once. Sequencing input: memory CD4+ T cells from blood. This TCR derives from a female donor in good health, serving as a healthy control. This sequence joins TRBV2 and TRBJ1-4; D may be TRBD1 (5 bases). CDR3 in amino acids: CASSEDLGTAFF. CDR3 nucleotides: TGTGCCAGCAGTGAAGACTTAGGGACGGCCTTTTTT.